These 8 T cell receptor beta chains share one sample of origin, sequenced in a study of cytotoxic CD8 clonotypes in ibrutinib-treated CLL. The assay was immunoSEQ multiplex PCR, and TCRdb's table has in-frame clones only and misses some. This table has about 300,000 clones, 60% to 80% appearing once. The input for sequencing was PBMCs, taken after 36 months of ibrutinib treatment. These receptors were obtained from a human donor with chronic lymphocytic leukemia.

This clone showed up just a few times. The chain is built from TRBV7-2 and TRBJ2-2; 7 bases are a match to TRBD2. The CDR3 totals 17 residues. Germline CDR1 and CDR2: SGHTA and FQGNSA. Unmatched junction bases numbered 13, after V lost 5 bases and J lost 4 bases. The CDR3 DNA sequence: TGTGCCAGCAGCCATCCGGCGGCGGGAGTAGGCACCGGGGAGCTGTTTTTT. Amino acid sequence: CASSHPAAGVGTGELFF.

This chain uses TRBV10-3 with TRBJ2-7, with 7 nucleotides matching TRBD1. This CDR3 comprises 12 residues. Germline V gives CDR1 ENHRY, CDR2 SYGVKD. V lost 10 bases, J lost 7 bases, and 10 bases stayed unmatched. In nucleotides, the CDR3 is TGTGCCACTCGACAGGGATTGGGAGAGCAGTACTTC. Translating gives CATRQGLGEQYF.

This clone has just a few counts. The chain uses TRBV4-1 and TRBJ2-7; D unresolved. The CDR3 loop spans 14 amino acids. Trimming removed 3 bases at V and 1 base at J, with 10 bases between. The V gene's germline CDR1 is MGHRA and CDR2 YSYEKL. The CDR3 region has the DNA TGCGCCAGCAGCCAGCCGGCCGAGTCCTACGAGCAGTACTTC. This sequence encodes CASSQPAESYEQYF.

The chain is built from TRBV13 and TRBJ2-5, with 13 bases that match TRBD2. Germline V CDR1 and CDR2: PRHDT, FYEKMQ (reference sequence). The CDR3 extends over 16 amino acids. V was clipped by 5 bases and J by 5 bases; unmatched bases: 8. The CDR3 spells CASSAGLAGVGETQYF. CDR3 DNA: TGTGCCAGCAGCGCCGGACTAGCGGGAGTCGGTGAGACCCAGTACTTC.

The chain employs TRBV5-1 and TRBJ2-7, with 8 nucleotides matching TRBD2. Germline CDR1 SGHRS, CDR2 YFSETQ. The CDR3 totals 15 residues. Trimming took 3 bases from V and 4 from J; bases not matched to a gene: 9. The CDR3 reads CASSSRGAGAYEQYF. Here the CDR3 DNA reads TGCGCCAGCAGCTCCCGGGGAGCGGGGGCTTACGAGCAGTACTTC.

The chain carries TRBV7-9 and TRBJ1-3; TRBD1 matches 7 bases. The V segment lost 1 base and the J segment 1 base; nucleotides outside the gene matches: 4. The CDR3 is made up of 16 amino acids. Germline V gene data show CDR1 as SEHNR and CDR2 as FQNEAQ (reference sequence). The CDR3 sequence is CASSLGTQGSGNTIYF. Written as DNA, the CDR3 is TGTGCCAGCAGCTTAGGGACACAGGGGTCTGGAAACACCATATATTTT.

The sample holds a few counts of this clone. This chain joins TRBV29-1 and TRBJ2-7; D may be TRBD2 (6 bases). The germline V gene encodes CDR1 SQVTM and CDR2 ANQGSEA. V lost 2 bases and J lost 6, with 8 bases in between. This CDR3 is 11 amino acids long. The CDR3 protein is CSVERGGEQYF. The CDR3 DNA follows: TGCAGCGTTGAACGGGGAGGCGAGCAGTACTTC.

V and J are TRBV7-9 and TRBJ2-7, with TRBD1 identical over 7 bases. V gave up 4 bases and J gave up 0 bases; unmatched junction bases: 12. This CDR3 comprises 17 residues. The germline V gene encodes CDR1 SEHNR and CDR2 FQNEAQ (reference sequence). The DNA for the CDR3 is TGTGCCAGCAGCTCAACACAACCCGGGACAGCCTCCTACGAGCAGTACTTC. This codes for CASSSTQPGTASYEQYF.